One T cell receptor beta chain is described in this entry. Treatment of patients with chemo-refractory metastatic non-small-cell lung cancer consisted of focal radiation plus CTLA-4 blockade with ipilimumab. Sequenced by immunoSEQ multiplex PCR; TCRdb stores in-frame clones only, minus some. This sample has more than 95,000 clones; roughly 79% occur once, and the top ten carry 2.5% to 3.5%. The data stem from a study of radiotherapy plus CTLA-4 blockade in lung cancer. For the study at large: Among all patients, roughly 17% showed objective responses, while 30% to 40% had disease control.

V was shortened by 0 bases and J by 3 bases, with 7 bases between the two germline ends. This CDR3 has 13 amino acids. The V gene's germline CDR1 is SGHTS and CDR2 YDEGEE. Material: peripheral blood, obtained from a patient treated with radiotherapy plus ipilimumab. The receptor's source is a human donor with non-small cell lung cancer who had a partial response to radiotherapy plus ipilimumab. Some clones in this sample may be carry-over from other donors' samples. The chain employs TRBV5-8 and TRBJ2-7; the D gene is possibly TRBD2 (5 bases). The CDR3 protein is CASSLGLLYEQYF. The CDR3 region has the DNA TGTGCCAGCAGCTTGGGACTACTCTACGAGCAGTACTTC.